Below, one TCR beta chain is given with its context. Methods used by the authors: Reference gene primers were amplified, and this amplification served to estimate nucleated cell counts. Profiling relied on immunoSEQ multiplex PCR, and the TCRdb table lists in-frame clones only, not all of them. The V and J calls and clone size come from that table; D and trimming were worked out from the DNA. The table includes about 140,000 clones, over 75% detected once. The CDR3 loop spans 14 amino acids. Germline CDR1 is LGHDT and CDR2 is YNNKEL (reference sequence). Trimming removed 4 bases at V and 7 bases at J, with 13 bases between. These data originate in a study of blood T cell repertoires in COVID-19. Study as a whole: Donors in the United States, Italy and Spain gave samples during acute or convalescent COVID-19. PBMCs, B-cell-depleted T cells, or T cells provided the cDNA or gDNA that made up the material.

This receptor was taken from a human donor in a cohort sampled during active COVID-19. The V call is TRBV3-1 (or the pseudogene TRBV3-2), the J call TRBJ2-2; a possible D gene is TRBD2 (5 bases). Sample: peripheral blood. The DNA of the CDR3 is TGTGCCAGCAGCCCCCTAGCCGGGGACGGGGAGCTGTTTTTT. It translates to CASSPLAGDGELFF.